This is a list of T cell receptor beta chains from one sample in a study of cytomegalovirus exposure and HLA in healthy donors. Produced via immunoSEQ multiplex PCR; TCRdb's table is partial and in-frame only. The table includes 300,000 to 350,000 clones, 70% to 90% detected once. Sample: PBMCs. All receptors come from a young man in good health and CMV-seronegative. Both conserved end residues are part of each CDR3. D genes are given only for firm matches. Size is omitted from some rows. Given values are once, few, many or a class for expanded clones.

v_call,d_call,cdr3_length,j_call,clone_size,cdr3_aa,cdr3_nt
TRBV10-2,.,11,TRBJ1-1,.,CATGQGEVAFF,TGCGCCACTGGACAAGGAGAGGTTGCTTTCTTT
TRBV14,TRBD1,16,TRBJ1-2,once,CASSRGTGNLNYGYTF,TGTGCCAGCAGCCGGGGGACAGGGAATCTTAACTATGGCTACACCTTC
TRBV27,.,14,TRBJ2-7,.,CASSLARDVYEQYF,TGTGCCAGCAGTTTAGCCAGGGATGTCTACGAGCAGTACTTC
TRBV19,.,13,TRBJ1-1,.,CASSRYWNTEAFF,TGTGCCAGTAGCCGGTATTGGAACACTGAAGCTTTCTTT
TRBV6-6,.,16,TRBJ1-1,.,CASSSVTLVFYTEAFF,TGTGCCAGCAGTTCCGTGACATTGGTCTTCTACACTGAAGCTTTCTTT
TRBV6-6,.,13,TRBJ2-6,.,CASRSGEAHVLTF,TGTGCCAGCAGGTCCGGGGAAGCCCACGTCCTGACTTTC
TRBV2,.,15,TRBJ1-2,.,CASSTVDTRPYGYTF,TGTGCCAGCAGTACAGTAGACACTCGCCCGTATGGCTACACCTTC
TRBV6-5,TRBD2,14,TRBJ2-3,.,CASRPSGGTDTQYF,TGTGCCAGCAGGCCAAGCGGGGGCACAGATACGCAGTATTTT
TRBV6-5,TRBD1,14,TRBJ1-1,.,CASRYRGKNTEAFF,TGTGCCAGCAGGTACAGGGGGAAGAACACTGAAGCTTTCTTT
TRBV11-2,.,15,TRBJ1-1,.,CASSFAGGEDTEAFF,TGTGCCAGCAGCTTCGCGGGGGGGGAGGACACTGAAGCTTTCTTT
TRBV27,TRBD1,15,TRBJ2-7,once,CASSVRDSQTYEQYF,TGTGCCAGCAGCGTGAGGGACAGCCAAACCTACGAGCAGTACTTC
TRBV7-9,.,11,TRBJ2-7,once,CASSFNYEQYF,TGTGCCAGCAGCTTTAATTACGAGCAGTACTTC
TRBV20-1,.,11,TRBJ2-1,.,CSAPVHNEQFF,TGCAGTGCTCCTGTCCACAATGAGCAGTTCTTC
TRBV29-1,.,15,TRBJ2-2,once,CSVGVGGGMTGELFF,TGCAGCGTTGGCGTGGGAGGGGGTATGACCGGGGAGCTGTTTTTT
TRBV11-2,TRBD1,13,TRBJ2-1,.,CASGQGYNNEQFF,TGTGCCAGCGGACAGGGATACAACAATGAGCAGTTCTTC
TRBV27,.,13,TRBJ1-5,few,CASSLRENQPQHF,TGTGCCAGCAGTTTACGGGAGAATCAGCCCCAGCATTTT
TRBV19,TRBD1,14,TRBJ2-7,few,CASSINRGPYEQYF,TGTGCCAGTAGTATAAACAGGGGACCCTACGAGCAGTACTTC
TRBV29-1,TRBD1,16,TRBJ1-2,.,CSVEDYRDRNNYGYTF,TGCAGCGTTGAAGATTATAGGGACAGGAATAACTATGGCTACACCTTC
TRBV5-1,.,14,TRBJ1-2,.,CASSPSGGLGGYTF,TGCGCCAGCAGCCCTTCGGGGGGTTTAGGAGGCTACACCTTC
TRBV9,TRBD2,16,TRBJ2-3,.,CASSPRTSGGGDTQYF,TGTGCCAGCAGCCCCCGGACTAGCGGGGGAGGAGATACGCAGTATTTT
TRBV14,TRBD2,16,TRBJ2-3,once,CASSPLAGPPMDTQYF,TGTGCCAGCAGCCCCCTAGCGGGGCCCCCAATGGATACGCAGTATTTT
TRBV7-9,TRBD1,16,TRBJ2-1,.,CASSSDQRRDRDEQFF,TGTGCCAGCAGCTCCGATCAGCGGCGGGACAGGGATGAGCAGTTCTTC
TRBV6-4,TRBD1,13,TRBJ2-2,.,CASSWTGSGELFF,TGTGCCAGCAGTTGGACAGGGTCCGGGGAGCTGTTTTTT
TRBV18,.,18,TRBJ2-1,few,CASSPGKGGSRGIGEQFF,TGTGCCAGCTCACCAGGAAAGGGGGGGTCAAGGGGTATTGGAGAGCAGTTCTTC
TRBV6-5,.,14,TRBJ1-1,.,CASSYSGTNTEAFF,TGTGCCAGCAGTTACTCCGGTACCAACACTGAAGCTTTCTTT
TRBV29-1,.,15,TRBJ2-7,.,CSVELRGGISYEQYF,TGCAGCGTTGAATTGCGCGGAGGGATCTCCTACGAGCAGTACTTC
TRBV4-3,TRBD1,16,TRBJ2-7,once,CASSLTTGQGPHEQYF,TGCGCCAGCAGTCTGACAACGGGACAGGGGCCACACGAGCAGTACTTC